Below, 16 T cell receptor beta chains from the same sample are listed, as sequenced in a study of cytomegalovirus exposure and HLA in healthy donors. The PCR ran on 60 Vbeta and 13 Jbeta primers. This table comes from immunoSEQ multiplex PCR, and its TCRdb copy is limited to in-frame clones, with some not included. The profile shows over 150,000 clones, about 63% of them singletons. The sample was PBMCs. Source of these receptors: a woman aged 40 to 50 in good health and CMV-seropositive.

This clone was detected only a few times. The gene calls are TRBV6-6 and TRBJ1-1; 7 nucleotides align to TRBD1. The trim removed 5 bases at V and 7 bases at J, leaving 1 base unmatched. CDR3 length: 11 residues. Germline V gives CDR1 MNHNY, CDR2 SVGAGI (reference sequence). CDR3 DNA: TGTGCCAGCAGTCGACAGGGTGAAGCTTTCTTT. Amino acid sequence: CASSRQGEAFF.

This chain uses TRBV6-1 with TRBJ2-7; D perhaps matches TRBD1 (6 bases). There are 13 residues in the CDR3. V lost 7 bases, J lost 4 bases, and 14 bases lay in between. Per germline, CDR1 MNHNS and CDR2 SASEGT. The CDR3 is CASKGGPGYEQYF. CDR3 coding DNA: TGTGCCAGCAAAGGGGGACCGGGGTACGAGCAGTACTTC.

In this sample, this clone turned up a few times. The chain employs TRBV4-2 and TRBJ1-1; no reliable D call. Trimming cost V 2 bases and J 6 bases, with 16 bases left between them. The germline V gene encodes CDR1 LGHNA and CDR2 YNFKEQ. The CDR3 totals 15 residues. The CDR3 DNA reads TGTGCCAGCAGCCAACCCGAGCTCCCGAGGTCTGAAGCTTTCTTT. Translating it yields CASSQPELPRSEAFF.

The chain has TRBV5-4 and TRBJ1-1; 7 bases match TRBD1. The V segment lost 0 bases and the J segment 10 bases; nucleotides outside the gene matches: 6. CDR3 size: 13 residues. The germline V gene has CDR1 SGHNT and CDR2 YYREEE (reference sequence). As DNA, the CDR3 is TGTGCCAGCAGCTTGGCAGGGGGATCCGGAGCTTTCTTT. Residues: CASSLAGGSGAFF.

This clone was detected only a few times. The rearrangement joins TRBV7-8 to TRBJ2-5; the match to TRBD1 covers 9 bases. V dropped 5 bases and J dropped 11; count of bases not matched to a gene: 18. Germline CDR1 is SGHVS and CDR2 is FQNEAQ. This CDR3 has 16 amino acids. CDR3 sequence: CASSRGGGQGRREQYF. DNA of the CDR3: TGTGCCAGCAGCCGCGGAGGCGGACAGGGGCGTAGGGAGCAGTACTTC.

V usage is TRBV7-2 and J usage is TRBJ1-1, with 9 bases identical to TRBD1. Germline V gives CDR1 SGHTA, CDR2 FQGNSA. The J segment lost 4 bases and the V segment lost 2 bases, leaving 2 bases of the junction unmatched. This CDR3 contains 14 residues. CDR3 coding DNA: TGTGCCAGCAGCTTATTGGGACAGGGCACTGAAGCTTTCTTT. Protein: CASSLLGQGTEAFF.

The chain carries TRBV28 and TRBJ1-1; D call uncertain. The CDR3 has 15 amino acids. In germline, CDR1 is MDHEN, CDR2 SYDVKM. Trimming removed 5 bases at V and 4 bases at J, with 17 bases between. The CDR3 region is CASSGAISGTTEAFF. The CDR3 DNA follows: TGTGCCAGCAGTGGCGCAATTTCAGGTACCACTGAAGCTTTCTTT.

This rearrangement joins TRBV7-9 to TRBJ2-5; D might be TRBD1 (5 bases). The CDR3 runs 15 residues. Per germline, CDR1 SEHNR and CDR2 FQNEAQ (reference sequence). The V end was cut by 5 bases, the J end by 5 bases, with 18 bases between. DNA of the CDR3: TGTGCCAGCAGCCACAGTGGACATATGGGGGAGACCCAGTACTTC. It yields the protein CASSHSGHMGETQYF.

This clone has only a few counts. The chain uses TRBV29-1 and TRBJ1-2, with D perhaps TRBD1 (5 bases). V was trimmed by 6 bases and J by 5 bases, leaving 13 bases between them. CDR3 length: 12 amino acids. The germline V gene encodes CDR1 SQVTM and CDR2 ANQGSEA. In DNA form, the CDR3 reads TGCAGCGTCGTTCGGGGGGGGTATGGCTACACCTTC. This gives the protein CSVVRGGYGYTF.

This clone has just a few counts. The CDR3: CASIDGGSSYNEQFF. CDR3 in DNA: TGTGCCAGCATTGACGGGGGGAGCTCCTACAATGAGCAGTTCTTC. V is TRBV6-1 and J is TRBJ2-1, with TRBD2 identical over 7 bases. This CDR3 comprises 15 residues. CDR1 is MNHNS, CDR2 SASEGT, per germline. With V trimmed by 7 bases and J by 0 bases, 6 bases remained unmatched.

This clone was counted only a few times. At one boundary the junction diverges from the germline segment, which might be a read error. V and J are TRBV6-6 and TRBJ1-2; D call uncertain. There are 13 residues in the CDR3. CDR1 MNHNY and CDR2 SVGAGI come from the germline V gene (reference sequence). CDR3 sequence (DNA): TGTGCCAGCAGTTACGCGTCGGGGAATGGCTACCCCTTC. Amino acids: CASSYASGNGYPF.

This clone came up a few times. The chain carries TRBV6-5 and TRBJ1-1; D is perhaps TRBD1 (6 bases). The germline CDR1 and CDR2 sequences are MNHEY and SVGAGI. The CDR3 has 14 amino acids. The V and J ends lost 6 bases and 3 bases respectively, with 14 bases between them. CDR3 region: CASRAEGEYTEAFF. For the CDR3, the DNA is TGTGCCAGCAGGGCTGAGGGGGAATACACTGAAGCTTTCTTT.

A few counts support this clone. V and J are TRBV6-5 and TRBJ1-2; possibly TRBD1 for D (5 bases). The CDR3 runs to 14 residues. Germline V CDR1 and CDR2: MNHEY, SVGAGI. The V end was cut by 6 bases, the J end by 2 bases, with 13 bases between. CDR3 in amino acids: CASRIGVGNYGYTF. CDR3 DNA sequence: TGTGCCAGCAGGATAGGGGTTGGGAACTATGGCTACACCTTC.

This clone has just one count. The chain recombines TRBV18 with TRBJ1-1, with 11 bases matching TRBD1. The length of the CDR3 is 14 residues. Per germline, CDR1 KGHSH and CDR2 LQKENI. Trimming took 3 bases from V and 3 from J; bases not matched to a gene: 0. This chain's CDR3 is CASSPDRGHTEAFF. In DNA form, the CDR3 reads TGTGCCAGCTCACCGGACAGGGGGCACACTGAAGCTTTCTTT.

This sequence joins TRBV10-3 and TRBJ2-5; TRBD2 might be the D (6 bases). Trimming took 4 bases from V and 1 from J, leaving 13 bases between them. Per germline, CDR1 ENHRY and CDR2 SYGVKD. The length of the CDR3 is 15 residues. The CDR3 DNA sequence: TGTGCCATCAGTGGTGGGGGGTCCCCCCAAGAGACCCAGTACTTC. This codes for CAISGGGSPQETQYF.

Only a few counts were recorded for this clone. V gene TRBV14 combines with J gene TRBJ1-4; D is perhaps TRBD1 (5 bases). This CDR3 is built from 16 residues. Trimming pared 2 bases from V and 4 bases from J, leaving 14 bases between. CDR1 and CDR2 from the germline V gene are SGHDN and FVKESK. The CDR3 region has the DNA TGTGCCAGCAGCCAAACCCAGGAGCAGGGTAATGAAAAACTGTTTTTT. It specifies CASSQTQEQGNEKLFF.